This entry is about one TCR beta chain. The data stem from a study of T cells in Graves' hyperthyroidism and ophthalmopathy. V lost 1 base to trimming and J lost 8 bases, with 12 bases between them. Germline lookup yields CDR1 SEHNR and CDR2 FQNEAQ (reference sequence). CDR3 size: 13 residues. The CDR3 regions of TCR beta were amplified from RNA transcripts. In the first-round RT-PCR of the TCR CDR3, the HTBI primer set was used. TCRdb redid the calling of the multiplex PCR reads with MiXCR, one entry per CDR3 protein. This sample carries 500,000 to 800,000 distinct CDR3 sequences, over 40% of them seen once, and the ten largest clones take about 7.7%.

This rearrangement joins TRBV7-9 to TRBJ2-7; D call uncertain. The source of this sequence is an adult man with Graves' disease, either hyperthyroidism or ophthalmopathy (not recorded which). Sequenced input: peripheral blood or thyroid tissue (not recorded which). The CDR3 DNA is TGTGCCAGCAGCTTAGGAGCGTCCGATCAGCAGTACTTC. The encoded protein is CASSLGASDQQYF.